The 21 T cell receptor beta chains listed next were all sequenced from one sample in a study of blood T cell repertoires in COVID-19. TCRdb keeps only in-frame clones here, not all; method: immunoSEQ multiplex PCR. The profile covers almost 350,000 clones, with roughly 90% appearing a single time and approximately 0.93% taken by the ten largest. Material for sequencing was PBMCs or T cells enriched from blood (not recorded which). These receptors all stem from a woman aged 25 to 45 who had been exposed to COVID-19.

The chain has TRBV7-2 and TRBJ2-2, with TRBD2 identical over 10 bases. Per germline, CDR1 SGHTA and CDR2 FQGNSA. J lost 6 bases, V lost 1 base, and 14 bases had no gene match. The CDR3 runs 19 residues. In nucleotides, the CDR3 is TGTGCCAGCAGCTTAGAGTTGTTTCTAGCGGGAGTTGGGTCCGGGGAGCTGTTTTTT. Its translation: CASSLELFLAGVGSGELFF.

This rearrangement joins TRBV27 to TRBJ2-3; TRBD2 might be the D (6 bases). This CDR3 region has 16 residues. Per germline, CDR1 MNHEY and CDR2 SMNVEV (reference sequence). Trimming took off 4 bases at V and 2 bases at J, with 16 bases between the two ends. The CDR3, as DNA: TGTGCCAGCAGTTCCCGACTAGTACTATACACAGATACGCAGTATTTT. It specifies CASSSRLVLYTDTQYF.

The chain couples TRBV28 to TRBJ2-5; 9 positions agree with TRBD1. V trimming: 6 bases; J trimming: 1 base; junction bases outside the gene matches: 6. This CDR3 is 15 amino acids long. Germline V CDR1 and CDR2: MDHEN, SYDVKM. The CDR3 is CASSHQQGAQETQYF. The CDR3 coding sequence is TGTGCCAGCAGCCATCAACAGGGGGCCCAAGAGACCCAGTACTTC.

The J gene is TRBJ2-7, the V gene TRBV6-5; TRBD1 aligns across 8 bases. Looked up from germline, CDR1 is MNHEY and CDR2 is SVGAGI. Trimming removed 7 bases from V and 4 bases from J; junction bases left unmatched: 12. The CDR3 consists of 15 residues. The CDR3 is CASIHLGQGVYEQYF. CDR3 coding DNA: TGTGCCAGCATTCACCTTGGACAGGGTGTTTACGAGCAGTACTTC.

The rearrangement links TRBV28 to TRBJ1-1, with 8 bases that match TRBD1. The CDR3 is 12 amino acids. V lost 7 bases to trimming and J lost 7 bases; unmatched junction nucleotides: 5. In germline, CDR1 is MDHEN, CDR2 SYDVKM. Here the CDR3 reads CASIMTGVEAFF. CDR3 in DNA: TGTGCCAGCATAATGACAGGGGTTGAAGCTTTCTTT.

This chain links TRBV3-1 (or the pseudogene TRBV3-2) with TRBJ2-3, with 10 bases matching TRBD2. Germline V gene data show CDR1 as LGHDT and CDR2 as YNNKEL (reference sequence). The V gene end was trimmed by 4 bases and the J gene end by 1 base; junction bases not matched to a gene: 8. The CDR3 totals 17 residues. Here the CDR3 DNA reads TGTGCCAGCAGCCCCGAATCCGGGACTAGCGGCACAGATACGCAGTATTTT. Translation: CASSPESGTSGTDTQYF.

The chain couples TRBV5-1 to TRBJ2-7; 9 bases match TRBD1. The trim removed 4 bases at V and 0 bases at J, leaving 5 bases unmatched. The length of the CDR3 is 15 residues. Germline values: CDR1 SGHRS, CDR2 YFSETQ. The CDR3 DNA reads as TGCGCCAGCAGCGACCGGGACAGGGCCTCCTACGAGCAGTACTTC. It yields the protein CASSDRDRASYEQYF.

The genes are TRBV7-9 and TRBJ2-5, with a possible D match to TRBD2 (7 bases). Germline CDR1 is SEHNR and CDR2 is FQNEAQ (reference sequence). V was cut by 4 bases and J by 2 bases, with 11 bases left in between. This CDR3 has 14 amino acids. The CDR3 DNA sequence: TGTGCCAGCAGCTCGGGGGGCGGTCAAGAGACCCAGTACTTC. This encodes CASSSGGGQETQYF. The full variable domain, rest sourced from reference TRBV7-9 and TRBJ2-5, is DTGVSQNPRHKITKRGQNVTFRCDPISEHNRLYWYRQTLGQGPEFLTYFQNEAQLEKSRLLSDRFSAERPKGSFSTLEIQRTEQGDSAMYLCASSSGGGQETQYFGPGTRLLVL.

The rearrangement joins TRBV7-3 to TRBJ2-3, with TRBD1 matching over 8 bases. The trim removed 4 bases at V and 4 bases at J, leaving 10 bases unmatched. The CDR3 contains 16 residues. Germline V gives CDR1 SGHTA, CDR2 FQGTGA. The CDR3 sequence is CASSSGTGYPPDTQYF. For the CDR3, the DNA is TGTGCCAGCAGCTCTGGGACAGGTTACCCCCCAGATACGCAGTATTTT.

This chain uses TRBV7-2 with TRBJ2-5, with 10 nucleotides matching TRBD2. The CDR3 is 16 amino acids. Trimming removed 4 bases from V and 2 bases from J; junction bases left unmatched: 7. Germline CDR1 SGHTA, CDR2 FQGNSA. Here the CDR3 reads CASSSSGSAKQETQYF. The CDR3 DNA reads TGTGCCAGCAGCTCTAGCGGGAGTGCGAAGCAAGAGACCCAGTACTTC.

This chain connects TRBV6-4 to TRBJ2-3, with 14 bases matching TRBD2. This CDR3 contains 16 residues. J was trimmed by 2 bases and V by 6 bases; bases with no gene match: 4. In germline, CDR1 is MRHNA, CDR2 SNTAGT. The CDR3 is CASRRLAGGNTDTQYF. In nucleotides, the CDR3 is TGTGCCAGCAGAAGACTAGCGGGAGGGAACACAGATACGCAGTATTTT.

The V call is TRBV13, the J call TRBJ2-7; possibly TRBD2 for D (5 bases). Germline V gives CDR1 PRHDT, CDR2 FYEKMQ (reference sequence). CDR3 length equals 20 residues. V shed 3 bases and J shed 3 bases, with 30 bases lying between them. The CDR3 loop reads CASSFLAGETDTRSHYEQYF. Written as DNA, the CDR3 is TGTGCCAGCAGCTTCTTGGCCGGGGAAACAGACACTCGGTCACACTACGAGCAGTACTTC.

The rearrangement joins TRBV19 to TRBJ2-1; 9 bases match TRBD2. Unmatched junction bases numbered 7, after V lost 7 bases and J lost 3 bases. This CDR3 contains 15 residues. Germline loops: CDR1 LNHDA, CDR2 SQIVND (reference sequence). The CDR3 sequence is CASNVISGSYNEQFF. CDR3 DNA sequence: TGTGCCAGTAACGTCATTAGCGGGAGCTACAATGAGCAGTTCTTC. The whole variable domain, remainder taken from reference TRBV19 and TRBJ2-1, is DGGITQSPKYLFRKEGQNVTLSCEQNLNHDAMYWYRQDPGQGLRLIYYSQIVNDFQKGDIAEGYSVSREKKESFPLTVTSAQKNPTAFYLCASNVISGSYNEQFFGPGTRLTVL.

The chain is built from TRBV7-9 and TRBJ2-7, with TRBD2 matching over 9 bases. Germline CDR1 and CDR2: SEHNR and FQNEAQ (reference sequence). Trimming cost V 5 bases and J 3 bases; bases outside gene matches: 11. CDR3 length equals 16 residues. The CDR3 loop reads CASSPIRTSAIYEQYF. CDR3 bases: TGTGCCAGCAGCCCGATTAGGACTAGCGCGATCTACGAGCAGTACTTC.

J is TRBJ1-2 and V is TRBV25-1, with D uncertain. Germline assignment: CDR1 MGHDK and CDR2 SYGVNS. The V end lost 5 bases, the J end lost 6 bases, and 19 bases lay between the germline ends. The CDR3 runs to 15 residues. CDR3 DNA: TGTGCCAGCAGTCGGACCCCTCCTCCTAGCCATGGCTACACCTTC. It codes for CASSRTPPPSHGYTF.

The chain links TRBV5-1 to TRBJ2-7, with TRBD2 matching 7 bases. The CDR3 contains 15 residues. Germline-derived CDR1 and CDR2 are SGHRS and YFSETQ. The trim removed 0 bases at V and 2 bases at J, leaving 5 bases unmatched. Written as DNA, the CDR3 is TGCGCCAGCAGCTTGGGGGGGGGACCCGCCTACGAGCAGTACTTC. Translating gives CASSLGGGPAYEQYF.

The rearrangement joins TRBV23-1 to TRBJ2-7; TRBD2 matches 9 bases. TRBV23-1 is assigned to the ORF class and has an uncertain function. CDR3 length equals 15 residues. With V trimmed by 4 bases and J by 3 bases, 7 bases remained unmatched. CDR3 bases: TGCGCCAGCAGTCGGGAGGCGGGAGGGTTCTACGAGCAGTACTTC. Protein product: CASSREAGGFYEQYF.

The rearrangement links TRBV9 to TRBJ1-2; TRBD1 might be the D (5 bases). Looked up from germline, CDR1 is SGDLS and CDR2 is YYNGEE. The CDR3 spans 13 residues. Between the trimmed V and J ends, which lost 3 bases and 4 bases, there was a span of 10 bases. The CDR3 here is CASSGRAGYGYTF. The CDR3 DNA is TGTGCCAGCAGCGGCAGGGCTGGCTATGGCTACACCTTC.

As for this clone: The junction departs from the called germline gene at one end, perhaps through a read error. The rearrangement joins TRBV6-1 to TRBJ2-1; 11 nucleotides align to TRBD2. The CDR3 runs 16 residues. Germline lookup yields CDR1 MNHNS and CDR2 SASEGT. Written as DNA, the CDR3 is TGTGCCAGCAGGGAAGATAGCGGGAGGGCGGGGAATGAGCAGTTCTTC. The encoded protein is CASREDSGRAGNEQFF.

The chain is built from TRBV19 and TRBJ2-7, with D tentatively TRBD2 (6 bases). Looked up from germline, CDR1 is LNHDA and CDR2 is SQIVND (reference sequence). With 4 bases removed from V and 5 bases from J, the gap between germline ends came to 15 bases. CDR3 length: 14 residues. CDR3 nucleotide sequence: TGTGCCAGTAGTAAAGGGCAGGGACTGGACGAGCAGTACTTC. Residues: CASSKGQGLDEQYF.

The rearrangement uses TRBV9 and TRBJ1-3; 11 bases are a match to TRBD1. With 0 bases clipped from V and 0 bases from J, the junction kept 5 bases outside the gene matches. The CDR3 contains 18 residues. Germline V gene lookup returns CDR1 SGDLS and CDR2 YYNGEE. CDR3 sequence (DNA): TGTGCCAGCAGCGTAGGGTCCGGACAGGGGGCCTCTGGAAACACCATATATTTT. Translation: CASSVGSGQGASGNTIYF.